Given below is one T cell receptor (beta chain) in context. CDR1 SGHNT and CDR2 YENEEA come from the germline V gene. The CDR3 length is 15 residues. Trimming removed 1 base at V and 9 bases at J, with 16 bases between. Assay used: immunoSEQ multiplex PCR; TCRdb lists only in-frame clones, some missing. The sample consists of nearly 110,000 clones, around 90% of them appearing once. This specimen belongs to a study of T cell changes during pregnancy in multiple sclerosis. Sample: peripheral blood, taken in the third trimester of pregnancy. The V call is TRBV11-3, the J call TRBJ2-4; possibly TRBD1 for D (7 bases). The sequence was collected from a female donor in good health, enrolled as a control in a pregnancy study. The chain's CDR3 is CASSLGGRRDSIQYF. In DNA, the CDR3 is TGTGCCAGCAGCTTAGGAGGGAGGCGGGACAGCATTCAGTACTTC.